This T cell receptor beta chain was recovered during a study of OX40 agonist ivuxolimab in advanced cancers. Study in general: Ivuxolimab was delivered to patients intravenously every 2 weeks at doses spanning 0.01 to 10 mg/kg. With a range of roughly 20 to 90, age averaged approximately 64 years, and about 80% were male. Study-wide points: The study found among the lowest clonal expansion in partial responders at 0.1-3.0 mg/kg. Expanded peripheral T cell antigen specificity was not determined.

Germline assignment: CDR1 LGHNA and CDR2 YSLEER. The CDR3 sequence is 15 residues long. Trimming at V came to 0 bases and at J to 11 bases, leaving 3 bases not matched to a gene. Here immunoSEQ multiplex PCR was the method, and the copy in TCRdb shows in-frame clones only, minus some. The sample lists roughly 14,000 clones, around 60% occurring once. On this clone itself: Its antigen remains unidentified.

This sample comprised CD4+ or CD8+ T cells sorted from blood, obtained in a trial of the OX40 agonist ivuxolimab. This clonotype was sampled from an adult with an advanced solid tumor such as melanoma, head and neck, liver or kidney cancer. This chain links TRBV4-3 with TRBJ2-2; 13 bases are a match to TRBD2. The CDR3 is CASSQDRLAGGELFF. CDR3 DNA: TGCGCCAGCAGCCAAGATAGACTAGCGGGGGGAGAGCTGTTTTTT.